Each of the 31 T cell receptor beta chains below was sequenced from the same sample in a study of blood T cell repertoires in COVID-19. This table comes from immunoSEQ multiplex PCR, and its TCRdb copy is limited to in-frame clones, with some not included. The sample has a few hundred thousand clones; roughly 86% are singletons. The material sequenced was peripheral blood. These TCRs come from a man in his forties who had recovered from COVID-19.

V and J are TRBV19 and TRBJ2-7, with 8 positions matching TRBD2. Germline trimming cut 1 base from V and 13 bases from J; bases unmatched to any gene: 12. The length of the CDR3 is 14 residues. Germline V gives CDR1 LNHDA, CDR2 SQIVND (reference sequence). CDR3 in DNA: TGTGCCAGTAGTATAGTAGCGGGGCGGGCAGCCGACTACTTC. This encodes CASSIVAGRAADYF.

The CDR3 is CSVARDSYEQYF. CDR3 DNA sequence: TGCAGCGTTGCGCGGGACAGCTACGAGCAGTACTTC. This chain joins TRBV29-1 and TRBJ2-7; D might be TRBD1 (7 bases). Germline loops: CDR1 SQVTM, CDR2 ANQGSEA. The CDR3 length is 12 residues. V was shortened by 4 bases and J by 3 bases, with 10 bases between the two germline ends.

J is TRBJ1-5 and V is TRBV27; 7 bases line up with TRBD1. Germline CDR1 is MNHEY and CDR2 is SMNVEV (reference sequence). The CDR3 is 18 residues long. Trimming at V came to 1 base and at J to 0 bases, leaving 9 bases not matched to a gene. The CDR3 bases are TGTGCCAGCAGTTTATTCCGGGACAGTAAAAATAGCAATCAGCCCCAGCATTTT. Encoded protein: CASSLFRDSKNSNQPQHF.

The chain combines TRBV5-4 with TRBJ1-5, with D unresolved. The CDR3 runs 16 residues. Trimming took off 1 base at V and 2 bases at J, with 13 bases between the two ends. Per the germline V gene, CDR1 is SGHNT and CDR2 is YYREEE (reference sequence). CDR3 nucleotide sequence: TGTGCCAGCAGCTTGAGGAGGGAGTCGGGCAATCAGCCCCAGCATTTT. This sequence encodes CASSLRRESGNQPQHF.

The chain joins TRBV4-2 to TRBJ2-2, with a weak D call TRBD1 (6 bases). In germline, CDR1 is LGHNA, CDR2 YNFKEQ. Trimming took 0 bases from V and 0 from J, leaving 17 bases between them. There are 19 residues in the CDR3. The CDR3 region has the DNA TGTGCCAGCAGCCAAGAAGGGACCAAGGGGGTCGCGAACACCGGGGAGCTGTTTTTT. Its protein product is CASSQEGTKGVANTGELFF.

The chain couples TRBV5-1 to TRBJ2-7; D perhaps matches TRBD2 (6 bases). Germline V gene sequence: CDR1 SGHRS, CDR2 YFSETQ. This CDR3 comprises 14 residues. The V gene lost 0 bases and the J gene lost 3 bases, with 10 bases spanning the gap. CDR3 in DNA: TGCGCCAGCAGCTTGGCCGGGGGAGACTACGAGCAGTACTTC. Translated, it gives CASSLAGGDYEQYF.

This rearrangement joins TRBV3-1 (or the pseudogene TRBV3-2) to TRBJ2-5; D remains ambiguous. Germline loops: CDR1 LGHDT, CDR2 YNNKEL (reference sequence). V lost 1 base and J 1 base, leaving 7 bases between the germline ends. The CDR3 consists of 14 residues. The DNA of the CDR3 is TGTGCCAGCAGCCAAGGTCCGTCCCAAGAGACCCAGTACTTC. Protein sequence: CASSQGPSQETQYF.

The V and J genes are TRBV7-2 and TRBJ2-2; 12 bases are a match to TRBD1. Germline V CDR1 and CDR2: SGHTA, FQGNSA. The trim removed 7 bases at V and 4 bases at J, leaving 16 bases unmatched. CDR3 length: 19 amino acids. CDR3 coding DNA: TGTGCCAGCACCTCCCGGGACAGGGGGCGCCGGGATTTCACCGGGGAGCTGTTTTTT. This gives the protein CASTSRDRGRRDFTGELFF.

The rearrangement links TRBV10-3 to TRBJ1-2; D is ambiguous. CDR1 and CDR2 (germline): ENHRY, SYGVKD. The CDR3 loop spans 13 amino acids. V was clipped by 5 bases and J by 8 bases, with 15 bases between them. The DNA for the CDR3 is TGTGCCATCAGTCCGCCGGGGAGGGAGGGCTACACCTTC. Residues: CAISPPGREGYTF.

The chain links TRBV11-3 to TRBJ2-2, with 7 bases that match TRBD1. Trimming took 0 bases from V and 3 from J; bases not matched to a gene: 4. Germline values: CDR1 SGHNT, CDR2 YENEEA. The CDR3 has 16 residues. The chain's CDR3 is CASSLDPQGDTGELFF. The CDR3 DNA reads as TGTGCCAGCAGCTTAGACCCCCAGGGGGACACCGGGGAGCTGTTTTTT.

CDR3 nucleotides: TGTGCCATCGGACAGGGGATGAACACTGAAGCTTTCTTT. Amino acid sequence: CAIGQGMNTEAFF. This sequence joins TRBV10-3 and TRBJ1-1, with 9 bases identical to TRBD1. CDR3 length: 13 amino acids. The germline gives CDR1 ENHRY, CDR2 SYGVKD. V trimming: 8 bases; J trimming: 0 bases; junction bases outside the gene matches: 1.

The chain recombines TRBV7-9 with TRBJ2-3; 13 bases are a match to TRBD2. J was trimmed by 3 bases and V by 5 bases; bases with no gene match: 11. Germline lookup yields CDR1 SEHNR and CDR2 FQNEAQ (reference sequence). The CDR3 runs 18 residues. CDR3 protein: CASSSRRLAGGRTDTQYF. In nucleotides, the CDR3 is TGTGCCAGCAGCAGTCGACGACTAGCGGGGGGCCGTACAGATACGCAGTATTTT. The full variable domain, rest sourced from reference TRBV7-9 and TRBJ2-3, is DTGVSQNPRHKITKRGQNVTFRCDPISEHNRLYWYRQTLGQGPEFLTYFQNEAQLEKSRLLSDRFSAERPKGSFSTLEIQRTEQGDSAMYLCASSSRRLAGGRTDTQYFGPGTRLTVL.

V and J are TRBV4-3 and TRBJ2-1; TRBD2 aligns across 8 bases. This CDR3 spans 13 amino acids. The germline V gene has CDR1 LGHNA and CDR2 YSLEER. Trimming took 3 bases from V and 9 from J; bases not matched to a gene: 4. The CDR3 spells CASSQAGLAEQFF. For the CDR3, the DNA is TGCGCCAGCAGCCAGGCCGGACTAGCTGAGCAGTTCTTC.

This chain uses TRBV19 with TRBJ1-5; D is possibly TRBD1 (6 bases). The V and J ends lost 9 bases and 0 bases respectively, with 21 bases between them. The CDR3 is 17 amino acids. Germline V lookup: CDR1 LNHDA, CDR2 SQIVND (reference sequence). The DNA of the CDR3 is TGTGCCAGCAGCCCAATCCGGGGGGCCCTTAGCAATCAGCCCCAGCATTTT. Protein sequence: CASSPIRGALSNQPQHF.

This chain uses TRBV3-1 (or the pseudogene TRBV3-2) with TRBJ2-5, with 7 bases aligning to TRBD1. The CDR3 is 14 amino acids. V dropped 6 bases and J dropped 5; count of bases not matched to a gene: 9. Germline V gene data show CDR1 as LGHDT and CDR2 as YNNKEL (reference sequence). CDR3 nucleotides: TGTGCCAGCAGACTCAGGGGGATATTGGAGACCCAGTACTTC. Residues: CASRLRGILETQYF.

The count of this clone is one. This chain links TRBV29-1 with TRBJ1-1, with 8 bases matching TRBD1. V was clipped by 5 bases and J by 3 bases; unmatched bases: 8. The CDR3 sequence is 14 residues long. The germline gives CDR1 SQVTM, CDR2 ANQGSEA. CDR3 region: CSVSGQGMDTEAFF. The CDR3 bases are TGCAGCGTTTCCGGACAGGGTATGGACACTGAAGCTTTCTTT.

The chain has TRBV7-2 and TRBJ2-5; TRBD2 agrees at 12 bases. Trimming at V came to 4 bases and at J to 5 bases, leaving 14 bases not matched to a gene. Germline V gene data show CDR1 as SGHTA and CDR2 as FQGNSA. The CDR3 totals 18 residues. As DNA, the CDR3 is TGTGCCAGCAGCTCGCAACCCTCTAGCGGGGGGGCGAGGGAGACCCAGTACTTC. It specifies CASSSQPSSGGARETQYF.

V and J are TRBV5-4 and TRBJ2-3, with 10 bases aligning to TRBD2. The CDR3 length is 20 residues. CDR1 is SGHNT and CDR2 is YYREEE in the germline V gene (reference sequence). V was pared by 4 bases and J by 4 bases, with 21 bases of the junction left unmatched. The CDR3 DNA reads TGTGCCAGCAGCACCGCGGGGCGGGTGGGAGGGCTAGCGGGAGCAGATACGCAGTATTTT. It codes for CASSTAGRVGGLAGADTQYF.

This clone has only a few counts. The chain links TRBV30 to TRBJ1-6; D possibly corresponds to TRBD1 (6 bases). Looked up from germline, CDR1 is GTSNPN and CDR2 is SVGIG (reference sequence). V was shortened by 3 bases and J by 8 bases, with 8 bases between the two germline ends. The CDR3 runs 12 residues. CDR3 residues: CAWRDRYSPLHF. CDR3 nucleotide sequence: TGTGCCTGGAGGGACAGATATTCACCCCTCCACTTT. The variable domain in full, completed from reference TRBV30 and TRBJ1-6, reads SQTIHQWPATLVQPVGSPLSLECTVEGTSNPNLYWYRQAAGRGLQLLFYSVGIGQISSEVPQNLSASRPQDRQFILSSKKLLLSDSGFYLCAWRDRYSPLHFGNGTRLTVT.

The V gene is TRBV5-5, the J gene TRBJ2-3; 7 bases agree with TRBD2. The CDR3 length is 19 residues. CDR1 SGHKS and CDR2 YYEKEE come from the germline V gene (reference sequence). The ends lost 4 bases at V and 4 bases at J; junction bases unmatched: 21. The CDR3 sequence: CASSETPNVGGPNPDTQYF. The CDR3 nucleotides are TGTGCCAGCAGCGAGACTCCGAATGTGGGAGGGCCTAACCCAGATACGCAGTATTTT.

This chain connects TRBV27 to TRBJ1-1; D is possibly TRBD1 (5 bases). This CDR3 has 14 residues. The V end was cut by 6 bases, the J end by 4 bases, with 15 bases between. Germline V gene data show CDR1 as MNHEY and CDR2 as SMNVEV (reference sequence). CDR3 sequence: CASSPIGGSTEAFF. CDR3 in DNA: TGTGCCAGCAGCCCTATCGGGGGATCCACTGAAGCTTTCTTT.

The rearrangement uses TRBV7-5 and TRBJ2-7; the D segment call TRBD2 is taken from the table without a DNA check. TRBV7-5 is designated a pseudogene. The CDR3 is 15 residues long. This CDR3 is CASLAGVQSSYEQYF. The CDR3 region has the DNA TGTGCCAGTCTAGCGGGAGTCCAAAGCTCCTACGAGCAGTACTTC.

This chain joins TRBV4-2 and TRBJ1-2; D gene unclear. CDR1 is LGHNA and CDR2 is YNFKEQ in the germline V gene. CDR3 size: 17 residues. Trimming cost V 0 bases and J 5 bases, with 19 bases left between them. The CDR3 protein is CASSQEGGSNTLYGYTF. The CDR3 region has the DNA TGTGCCAGCAGCCAAGAGGGAGGATCTAACACCTTATATGGCTACACCTTC.

On this clone: The junction departs from germline at one end; a sequencing error may be responsible. V is TRBV24-1 and J is TRBJ2-2; 12 bases agree with TRBD2. There are 19 residues in the CDR3. The germline gives CDR1 KGHDR, CDR2 SFDVKD. CDR3 DNA sequence: TGTGCCACCAGTGATTTTAGGCCTAGCGGGAGGGTGAACTCCGGGGAGCTGTTTTTT. The encoded protein is CATSDFRPSGRVNSGELFF.

This clone came up a few times. The chain recombines TRBV7-9 with TRBJ2-3, with a possible D match to TRBD2 (5 bases). The CDR3 covers 16 residues. Germline-derived CDR1 and CDR2 are SEHNR and FQNEAQ (reference sequence). V lost 2 bases and J lost 3, with 15 bases in between. CDR3 nucleotide sequence: TGTGCCAGCAGCTTAACGGGGAGCGGAAGAACAGATACGCAGTATTTT. Amino acids: CASSLTGSGRTDTQYF.

This clone appeared a single time. The rearrangement links TRBV15 to TRBJ1-3; D uncertain. The germline gives CDR1 LNHNV, CDR2 YYDKDF (reference sequence). The CDR3 spans 15 residues. V was shortened by 0 bases and J by 2 bases, with 8 bases between the two germline ends. CDR3 region: CATSRDSGAGNTIYF. CDR3 nucleotide sequence: TGTGCCACCAGCAGAGATTCCGGGGCTGGAAACACCATATATTTT. The variable domain in full, completed from reference TRBV15 and TRBJ1-3, reads DAMVIQNPRYQVTQFGKPVTLSCSQTLNHNVMYWYQQKSSQAPKLLFHYYDKDFNNEADTPDNFQSRRPNTSFCFLDIRSPGLGDTAMYLCATSRDSGAGNTIYFGEGSWLTVV.

On this clone: One junction end disagrees with the germline gene, perhaps due to a read error. The chain couples TRBV7-9 to TRBJ1-1; D gene ambiguous. Germline-derived CDR1 and CDR2 are SEHNR and FQNEAQ (reference sequence). This CDR3 contains 14 residues. In nucleotides, the CDR3 is TGTGCCAGCACCTTAAGCGGACGTAGCACTGAAGCTTTCTTT. It specifies CASTLSGRSTEAFF.

J is TRBJ2-6 and V is TRBV19; weak D call: TRBD1 (6 bases). Germline CDR1 LNHDA, CDR2 SQIVND (reference sequence). The CDR3 is made up of 16 amino acids. Trimming stripped 5 bases from V and 2 bases from J, with 13 bases between. In nucleotides, the CDR3 is TGTGCCAGTAGTCCAACCAGGGACACTGGGGCCAACGTCCTGACTTTC. It yields the protein CASSPTRDTGANVLTF.

This rearrangement joins TRBV29-1 to TRBJ2-2; TRBD2 matches at 13 bases. The CDR3 has 15 amino acids. V lost 6 bases to trimming and J lost 6 bases; unmatched junction nucleotides: 7. Germline loops: CDR1 SQVTM, CDR2 ANQGSEA. The CDR3 spells CSVRTSGRASGELFF. The CDR3 bases are TGCAGCGTCCGTACTAGCGGGAGGGCCTCCGGGGAGCTGTTTTTT.

This chain links TRBV18 with TRBJ2-5, with 8 bases matching TRBD2. Trimming at V came to 3 bases and at J to 2 bases, leaving 8 bases not matched to a gene. Germline values: CDR1 KGHSH, CDR2 LQKENI. This CDR3 is 16 amino acids long. CDR3 in amino acids: CASSPLAGLLQETQYF. The CDR3 coding sequence is TGTGCCAGCTCACCCTTAGCGGGACTGCTTCAAGAGACCCAGTACTTC.

J is TRBJ2-7 and V is TRBV20-1, with D hard to call. The V end was cut by 0 bases, the J end by 6 bases, with 6 bases between. Germline assignment: CDR1 DFQATT and CDR2 SNEGSKA (reference sequence). The CDR3 runs to 11 residues. The CDR3 nucleotides read TGCAGTGCTAGAGACCTAGGCGAGCAGTACTTC. Amino acids: CSARDLGEQYF.